The T cell receptor beta chain described here comes from a study of T cell responses to AZD1222 COVID-19 vaccine (dated by TCRdb to 2020 to 2022). Broadly, across the study: A total of about 230 trial participants underwent TCR sequencing, of whom 200 to 220 received two doses of AZD1222 and some 25 received two doses of the MenACWY control vaccine. Trial participants were enrolled by age into subgroups of 18-55, 56-69 and 70-plus years, and around 150, 28 and 57 TCR-sequenced participants, respectively, were included in these subgroups.

The CDR3 regions of human TCRbeta chains were analyzed by immunosequencing. As for the authors' bioinformatics: TCRs in the repertoires were compared against a reference library of SARS-CoV-2-specific TCRs that had been generated with the MIRA antigen-specificity platform. Breadth meant the fraction of unique TCRs that were SARS-CoV-2-associated, whereas depth meant the fraction of total T cells that were SARS-CoV-2-associated. Using the MIRA data, each spike-specific TCR was mapped to the spike region that the TCR reacts to and placed in a CD4 or CD8 class. Log10-transformed breadth and depth values were compared by one-way ANOVA with Sidak's multiple comparisons tests. In its TCRdb copy, this immuneACCESS table keeps in-frame sequences only and misses some clones. Where compared with another copy, unresolved V genes explain less than half of these, and the others have no known cause. V, J and clone size are taken as reported in that table, and D and trimming were inferred from the DNA itself. A total of some 120,000 clones appear in this sample, 80% to 95% of them only once. Together, the top ten hold 4.2% of the sample.

CDR1 and CDR2 are drawn from the germline V gene (reference sequence): SEHNR, FQNEAQ. V was cut back by 4 bases and J by 4 bases, leaving a gap of 15 bases between them. The CDR3 has 15 amino acids, counting the end cysteine and phenylalanine. Only CDR3 DNA remains: 45 bases, in frame from the first base. A word on this clone: It has no known antigen specificity. Base qualities were left out, and no much larger clone turns up one base away.

This specimen's time point label, interpreted: about 28 days (+/-7) after the second vaccine dose. Taken with the paper, the label for treatment or condition translates to: meningococcal conjugate vaccine given as trial control. Vaccinee samples came from UK trials COV001 and COV002, including a single-blind randomized controlled phase 2/3 trial of AZD1222 (ChAdOx1 nCoV-19) in healthy adults. For TCRbeta chain sequencing, PBMC samples were collected from trial participants at day 0 and at day 28 after the second dose. The paper's findings and limits, for the study overall: Reportedly, close to half of the unique spike-specific TCRs recognized epitopes lying outside the regions that are mutated in the B.1.351 and B.1.1.7 variants. Because no samples from the day 14 peak response were available, repertoires could be characterized only after the peak T cell response. A significant rise in spike-specific TCR breadth and depth was observed after two AZD1222 doses relative to day 0 and relative to MenACWY recipients. Vaccine-associated CD4 TCRs spanned the whole spike protein, with dominant responses in regions 160-218 and 743-854. In the small 56-69-year group, the increase in depth fell short of significance, most likely because of low power. Conclusions about previously exposed vaccinees were limited because only six AZD1222 recipients were SARS-CoV-2 seropositive at baseline. Participants were mostly white British, with more females than males. The authors suggested clonal diversity may have been underestimated.

This clonotype was sampled from an adult who received the MenACWY meningococcal vaccine as a control. In this chain, TRBV7-9 is recombined with TRBJ2-3, with TRBD2 perhaps the D gene, on 5 matching bases. Sequencing was performed on peripheral blood, taken 28 days after the second dose of the MenACWY control vaccine. The nucleotide sequence is given as TGTGCCAGCAGCTCTGGGGATGGAGGAGCAGATACGCAGTATTTT. This encodes CASSSGDGGADTQYF.